This T cell receptor beta chain is drawn from a study of T cells after yellow fever vaccination. Study-level points and caveats: Only a small proportion of the clonotypes turned up in both the CD4 and the CD8 compartments, likely arising from convergent recombination.

TCR cDNA was made by 5'RACE template switching, adding a universal primer site and UMIs. One entry per CDR3 protein results from TCRdb running MiXCR on the 5' RACE reads. The table records just under 600,000 distinct CDR3 sequences, about 14% of them present only once. There are many counts of this clonotype. Its antigen is not identified. V dropped 5 bases and J dropped 0; count of bases not matched to a gene: 5. Germline CDR1 and CDR2: SGHVS and FNYEAQ. The CDR3 runs to 17 residues. V is TRBV7-6 and J is TRBJ2-3; 13 bases map to TRBD2. The source material was PBMCs, sampled on the day of the yellow fever booster vaccination. This clonotype was obtained from a man younger than 45 who received the YFV17D yellow fever vaccine. In DNA form, the CDR3 reads TGTGCCAGCAGCCCGGGGACTAGCGGGATAAGCACAGATACGCAGTATTTT. Encoded protein: CASSPGTSGISTDTQYF.